Described below is a single T cell receptor (beta chain) sequence and its context. Its antigen is still unknown. No clone much larger than this one lies a single base away; base qualities are absent. Ophthalmopathy patients had moderately to severely active disease, Clinical Activity Score of at least 3, NOSPECS grade of at least 4, and duration under 3 months. The study excluded patients with uncontrolled infections, other autoimmune diseases, pregnancy or lactation. Diagnoses were based on clinical symptoms, serum thyroxine and TRAb, thyroid ultrasound and orbital computed tomography. PBMCs were isolated from 10 ml of fresh peripheral blood by Ficoll-Paque density gradient centrifugation. Total RNA was extracted with Trizol reagent, and quality was checked on an Agilent 2100 Bioanalyzer. The sample comes from a study of T cells in Graves' hyperthyroidism and ophthalmopathy (dated by TCRdb to about 2019). The study in broad terms: Peripheral blood was sampled at the time of initial diagnosis, prior to any treatment. To identify distinguishing TCR V-J signatures, a discovery cohort of around 100 patients was used, comprising 43 with Graves' ophthalmopathy and 57 with stable Graves' hyperthyroidism. Prospective prediction of ophthalmopathy was tested in an independent validation cohort of under 20 hyperthyroidism patients and 15 to 17 patients who later progressed to ophthalmopathy. For training and testing, the approximately 92 patients in the discovery cohort were randomly divided in a 7:3 ratio. The study also compared thyroid tissue and blood T-cell repertoires from more than 5 Graves' hyperthyroidism patients. After sampling, hyperthyroidism patients received methimazole starting at 30 mg daily, and ophthalmopathy patients received high-dose intravenous methylprednisolone. According to the paper, TCR Vbeta CDR3 sequencing was carried out on about 140 peripheral blood samples, which came from 40 to 45 ophthalmopathy, 80 or so hyperthyroidism and roughly 17 progressor patients.

General conclusions and limits of the study: No statistical method was used to set the sample size in advance, and investigators knew the group allocation. During validation, the model predicted progression to ophthalmopathy a median of roughly six months ahead of onset, with 60% to 71% sensitivity and almost 75% specificity. A model built on a 13 V-J signature distinguished ophthalmopathy from stable hyperthyroidism, reaching over 85% sensitivity and 81% to 83% specificity in cross-validation and 80%/75% in testing. Most expanded thyroid clonotypes (frequency above 0.001) were also detected in blood, a finding suggesting that blood repertoires may reflect thyroid immune responses.

From cysteine to phenylalanine, the CDR3 is 15 amino acids long. Just CDR3 DNA is preserved here, 45 bases in frame from base 1. V was cut back by 2 bases and J by 2 bases, leaving a gap of 12 bases between them. The germline V gene (reference sequence) gives CDR1 as SEHNR and CDR2 as FQNEAQ. The TCR beta CDR3 regions were amplified from RNA transcripts. For the first round of RT-PCR on the TCR CDR3, the HTBI primer set was used together with the Qiagen OneStep RT-PCR kit. The libraries were constructed in a second round of multiplex PCR and then size-selected and purified. Libraries were sequenced paired-end with 100 bp reads on an Illumina HiSeq2000. The published analysis was carried out like this. SOAPnuke was used to process the raw data, removing reads that contained adapters or uncalled bases, had a mean Phred below 15, or lacked an exact match to the constant primer or identifier. High-quality paired reads were merged using COPE v1.2.5, and each unique nucleotide sequence was defined as a clonotype. MiTCR v1.1 was used to align clonotypes to the IMGT TRBV, TRBD and TRBJ reference segments. Only V-J combinations with frequency above 0.0001, covering 99.2% of repertoires, were analysed. The TCS score was defined as the ratio of F50 (clonal expansion) to E x V (chaos), calculated using BLOSUM62-based TCRdist between CDR3 peptides within each V-J. Welch's t-statistics and random forest reduced roughly 540 V-J features to 13, which were used in a naive Bayes classifier (R e1071). TCRdb trimmed the raw reads at Q25, called clones with MiXCR and kept productive beta chains. Merged by CDR3 protein, the rows form single entries marked with the most common genes and DNA. Clone size and V and J calls follow TCRdb, not the original study. The sample yields 530,000 or so distinct CDR3 sequences; 15% to 20% were counted once. The ten largest clones take up around 17% of the sample.

Sequencing was performed on blood. The sequence links TRBV7-9 to TRBJ2-5, with a tentative D gene TRBD2 over 5 matching bases. This TCR was sampled from a woman aged 18-35 years with Graves' ophthalmopathy. The CDR3 corresponds to CASSLLGRDQETQYF. The DNA sequence is TGTGCCAGCAGCTTATTGGGTCGGGATCAAGAGACCCAGTACTTC.